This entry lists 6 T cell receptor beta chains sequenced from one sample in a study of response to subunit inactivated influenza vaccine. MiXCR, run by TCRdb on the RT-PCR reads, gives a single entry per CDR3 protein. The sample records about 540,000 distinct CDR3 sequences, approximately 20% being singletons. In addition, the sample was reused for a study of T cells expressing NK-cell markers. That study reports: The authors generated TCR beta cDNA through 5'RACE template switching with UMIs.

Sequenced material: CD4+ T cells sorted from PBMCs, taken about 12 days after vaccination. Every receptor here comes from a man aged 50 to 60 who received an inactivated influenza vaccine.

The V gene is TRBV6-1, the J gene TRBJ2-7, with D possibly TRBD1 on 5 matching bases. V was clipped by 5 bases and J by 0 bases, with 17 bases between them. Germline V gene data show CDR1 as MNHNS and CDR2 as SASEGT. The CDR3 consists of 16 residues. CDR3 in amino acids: CASSQKSPRGSYEQYF. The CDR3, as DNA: TGTGCCAGCAGTCAAAAAAGCCCTAGGGGCTCCTACGAGCAGTACTTC.

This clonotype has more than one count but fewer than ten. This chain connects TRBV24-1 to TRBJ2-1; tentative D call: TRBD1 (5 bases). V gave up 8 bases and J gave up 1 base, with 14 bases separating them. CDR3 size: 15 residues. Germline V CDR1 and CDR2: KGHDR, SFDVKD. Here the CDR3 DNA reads TGTGCCACCACTCGACAGTCCGAGTCCTACAATGAGCAGTTCTTC. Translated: CATTRQSESYNEQFF.

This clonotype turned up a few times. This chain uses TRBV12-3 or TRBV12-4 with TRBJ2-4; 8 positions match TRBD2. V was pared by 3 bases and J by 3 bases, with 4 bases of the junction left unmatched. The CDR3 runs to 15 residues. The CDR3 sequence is CASSFPGGDKNIQYF. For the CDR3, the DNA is TGTGCCAGCAGTTTTCCGGGGGGGGACAAAAACATTCAGTACTTC.

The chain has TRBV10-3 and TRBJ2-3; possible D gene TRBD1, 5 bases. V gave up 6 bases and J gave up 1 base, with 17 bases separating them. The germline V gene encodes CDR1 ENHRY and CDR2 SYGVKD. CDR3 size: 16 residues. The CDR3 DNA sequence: TGTGCCATCAGCCTTACAAGGGGAAGCGGCACAGATACGCAGTATTTT. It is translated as CAISLTRGSGTDTQYF.

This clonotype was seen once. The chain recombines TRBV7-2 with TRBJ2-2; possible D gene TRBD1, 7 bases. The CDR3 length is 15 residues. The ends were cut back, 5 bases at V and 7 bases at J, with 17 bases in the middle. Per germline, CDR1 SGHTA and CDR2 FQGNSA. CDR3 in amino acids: CASSARQGLGGELFF. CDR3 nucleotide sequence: TGTGCCAGCAGCGCCCGACAGGGACTCGGCGGGGAGCTGTTTTTT.

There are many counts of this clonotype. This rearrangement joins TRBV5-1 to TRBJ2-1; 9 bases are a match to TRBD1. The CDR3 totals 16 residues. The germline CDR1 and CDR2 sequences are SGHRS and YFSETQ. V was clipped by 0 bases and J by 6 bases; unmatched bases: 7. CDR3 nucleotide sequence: TGCGCCAGCAGCTTGGGTCCAGGGACAGGGATCAATGAGCAGTTCTTC. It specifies CASSLGPGTGINEQFF.